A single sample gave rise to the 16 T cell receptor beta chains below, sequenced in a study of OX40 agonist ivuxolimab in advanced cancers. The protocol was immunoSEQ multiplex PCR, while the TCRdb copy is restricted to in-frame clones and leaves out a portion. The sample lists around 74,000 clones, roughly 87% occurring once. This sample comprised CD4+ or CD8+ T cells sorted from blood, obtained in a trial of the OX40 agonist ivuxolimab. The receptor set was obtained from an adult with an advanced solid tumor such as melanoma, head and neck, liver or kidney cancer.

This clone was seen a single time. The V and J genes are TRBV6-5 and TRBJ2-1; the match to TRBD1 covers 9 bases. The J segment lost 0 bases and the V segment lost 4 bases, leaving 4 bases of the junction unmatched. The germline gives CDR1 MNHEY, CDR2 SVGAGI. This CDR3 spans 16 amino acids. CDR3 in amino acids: CASSLGQGSSYNEQFF. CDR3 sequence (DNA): TGTGCCAGCAGTTTGGGACAGGGCTCCTCCTACAATGAGCAGTTCTTC.

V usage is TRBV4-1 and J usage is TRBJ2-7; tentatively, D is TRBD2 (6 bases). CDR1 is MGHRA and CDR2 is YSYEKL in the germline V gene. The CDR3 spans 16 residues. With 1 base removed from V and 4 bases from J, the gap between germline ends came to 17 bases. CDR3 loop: CASSQAAAGSFYEQYF. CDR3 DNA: TGCGCCAGCAGCCAAGCCGCGGCGGGGAGTTTTTACGAGCAGTACTTC.

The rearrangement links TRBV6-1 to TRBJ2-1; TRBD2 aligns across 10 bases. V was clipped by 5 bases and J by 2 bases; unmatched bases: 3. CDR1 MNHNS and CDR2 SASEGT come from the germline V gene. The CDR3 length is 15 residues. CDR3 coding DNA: TGTGCCAGCAGTTTAAGCGGGGGGGCCTACAATGAGCAGTTCTTC. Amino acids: CASSLSGGAYNEQFF.

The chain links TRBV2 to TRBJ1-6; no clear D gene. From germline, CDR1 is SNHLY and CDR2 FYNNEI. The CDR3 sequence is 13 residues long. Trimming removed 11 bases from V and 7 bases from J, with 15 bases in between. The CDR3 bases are TGTGCCTCCCGCCCTCTGAAGAATTCACCCCTCCACTTT. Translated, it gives CASRPLKNSPLHF.

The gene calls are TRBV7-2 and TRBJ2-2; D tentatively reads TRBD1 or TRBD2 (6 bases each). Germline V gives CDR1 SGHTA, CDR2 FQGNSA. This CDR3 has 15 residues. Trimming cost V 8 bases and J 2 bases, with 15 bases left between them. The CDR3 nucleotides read TGTGCCAGCTATTGGGGGGCGACAAACACCGGGGAGCTGTTTTTT. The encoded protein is CASYWGATNTGELFF.

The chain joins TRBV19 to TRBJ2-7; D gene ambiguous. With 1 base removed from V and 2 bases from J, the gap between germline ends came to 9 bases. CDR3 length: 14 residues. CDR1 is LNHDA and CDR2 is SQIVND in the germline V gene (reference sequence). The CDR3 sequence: CASSIALLAYEQYF. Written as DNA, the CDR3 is TGTGCCAGTAGTATAGCCCTCCTGGCCTACGAGCAGTACTTC. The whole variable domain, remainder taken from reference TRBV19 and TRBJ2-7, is DGGITQSPKYLFRKEGQNVTLSCEQNLNHDAMYWYRQDPGQGLRLIYYSQIVNDFQKGDIAEGYSVSREKKESFPLTVTSAQKNPTAFYLCASSIALLAYEQYFGPGTRLTVT.

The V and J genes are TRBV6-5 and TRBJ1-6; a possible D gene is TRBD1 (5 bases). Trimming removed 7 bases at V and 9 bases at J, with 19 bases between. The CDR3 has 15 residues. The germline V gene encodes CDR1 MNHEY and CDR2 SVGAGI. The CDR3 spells CASIKRRDASSPLHF. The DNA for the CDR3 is TGTGCCAGCATCAAACGGCGGGACGCGAGTTCACCCCTCCACTTT.

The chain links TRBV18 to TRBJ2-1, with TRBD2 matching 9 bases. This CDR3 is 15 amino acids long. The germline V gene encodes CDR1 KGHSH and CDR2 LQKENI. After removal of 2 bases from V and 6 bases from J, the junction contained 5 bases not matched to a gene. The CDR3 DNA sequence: TGTGCCAGCTCACCAGAAGCGGGGGGTTCCAATGAGCAGTTCTTC. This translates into CASSPEAGGSNEQFF.

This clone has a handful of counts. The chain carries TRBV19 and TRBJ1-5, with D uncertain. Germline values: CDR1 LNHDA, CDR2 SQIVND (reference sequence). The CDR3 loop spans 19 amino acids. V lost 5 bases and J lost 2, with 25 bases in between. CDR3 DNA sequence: TGTGCCAGTAGTTCCCGGGAAGCCTCCACCGTCGGAGGCAATCAGCCCCAGCATTTT. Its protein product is CASSSREASTVGGNQPQHF. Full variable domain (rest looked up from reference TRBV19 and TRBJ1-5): DGGITQSPKYLFRKEGQNVTLSCEQNLNHDAMYWYRQDPGQGLRLIYYSQIVNDFQKGDIAEGYSVSREKKESFPLTVTSAQKNPTAFYLCASSSREASTVGGNQPQHFGDGTRLSIL.

CDR3: CASIGQGLNYGYTF. The CDR3 nucleotides are TGTGCCAGCATAGGGCAGGGGCTTAACTATGGCTACACCTTC. The chain uses TRBV2 and TRBJ1-2, with D perhaps TRBD1 (6 bases). Per germline, CDR1 SNHLY and CDR2 FYNNEI. V lost 7 bases and J lost 1, with 13 bases in between. This CDR3 spans 14 amino acids.

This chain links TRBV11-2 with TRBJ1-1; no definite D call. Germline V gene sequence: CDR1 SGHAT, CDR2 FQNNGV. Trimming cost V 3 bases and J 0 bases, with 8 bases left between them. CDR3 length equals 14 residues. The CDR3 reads CASSLVPVNTEAFF. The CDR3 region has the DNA TGTGCCAGCAGCTTGGTTCCAGTGAACACTGAAGCTTTCTTT.

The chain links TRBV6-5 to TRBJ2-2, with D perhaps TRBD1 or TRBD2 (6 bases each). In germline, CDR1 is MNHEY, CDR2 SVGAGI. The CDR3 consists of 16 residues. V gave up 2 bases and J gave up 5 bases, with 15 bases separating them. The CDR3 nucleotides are TGTGCCAGCAGTTACATGGGGGCCCGGGGGACCGGGGAGCTGTTTTTT. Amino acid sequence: CASSYMGARGTGELFF.

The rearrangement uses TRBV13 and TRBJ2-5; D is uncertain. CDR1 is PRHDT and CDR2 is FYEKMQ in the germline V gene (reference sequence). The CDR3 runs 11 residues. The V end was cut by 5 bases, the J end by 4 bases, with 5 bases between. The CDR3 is CASSLRETQYF. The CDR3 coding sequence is TGTGCCAGCAGCCTAAGAGAGACCCAGTACTTC.

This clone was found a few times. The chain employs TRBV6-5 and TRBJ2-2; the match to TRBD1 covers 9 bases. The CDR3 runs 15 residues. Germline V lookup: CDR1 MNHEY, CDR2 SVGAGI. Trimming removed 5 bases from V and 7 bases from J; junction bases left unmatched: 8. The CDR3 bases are TGTGCCAGCAGTGGGTACAGGGGGCGTCTCGGGGAGCTGTTTTTT. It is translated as CASSGYRGRLGELFF.

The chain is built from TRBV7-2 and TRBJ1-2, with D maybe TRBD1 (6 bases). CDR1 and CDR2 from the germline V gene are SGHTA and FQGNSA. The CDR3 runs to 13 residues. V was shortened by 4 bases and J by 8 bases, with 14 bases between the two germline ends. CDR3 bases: TGTGCCAGCAGCTCCGGCAGGGGATACGGCTACACCTTC. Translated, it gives CASSSGRGYGYTF.

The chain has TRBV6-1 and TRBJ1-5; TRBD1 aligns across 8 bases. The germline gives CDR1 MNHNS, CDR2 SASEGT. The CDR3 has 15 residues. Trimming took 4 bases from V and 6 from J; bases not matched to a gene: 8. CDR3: CASSAGQGGIQPQHF. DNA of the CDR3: TGTGCCAGCAGTGCCGGACAGGGTGGGATTCAGCCCCAGCATTTT.